The sequence of this T cell receptor (beta chain) was determined in a study of blood T cell repertoires in COVID-19. Overall study context: COVID-19 samples from acute and convalescent phases originated in the United States, Italy and Spain.

The table came from immunoSEQ multiplex PCR; TCRdb's copy has only in-frame clones and leaves some out. The sample has 150,000 to 200,000 clones; around 87% are singletons. Sequenced: PBMCs or T cells enriched from blood (not recorded which). The origin of this receptor is a woman aged 50 to 60 who had recovered from COVID-19.

As DNA, the CDR3 is TGTGCCAGCAGCTTAGGGGGGGCGCAAGGCTACACCTTC. It yields the protein CASSLGGAQGYTF. The chain is built from TRBV7-3 and TRBJ1-2, with D possibly TRBD1 on 6 matching bases. The CDR3 spans 13 residues. Per germline, CDR1 SGHTA and CDR2 FQGTGA. V lost 2 bases and J 8 bases, leaving 12 bases between the germline ends.